This passage covers 8 T cell receptor beta chains from one sample sequenced in a study of blood T cell repertoires in COVID-19. Clones were read by immunoSEQ multiplex PCR, and TCRdb kept only the in-frame ones, dropping some. The data show 280,000 or so clones, 75% to 90% seen once. The sequenced material came from PBMCs or T cells enriched from blood (not recorded which). These receptors originate from a man aged 30-40 years who had recovered from COVID-19.

The chain employs TRBV2 and TRBJ2-5; a weak D match, TRBD2 (5 bases). The CDR3 extends over 15 amino acids. V shed 1 base and J shed 5 bases, with 14 bases lying between them. Germline CDR1 SNHLY, CDR2 FYNNEI. The CDR3 spells CASSEGLRRSETQYF. The CDR3, as DNA: TGTGCCAGCAGTGAAGGTCTAAGGAGGAGTGAGACCCAGTACTTC.

This chain joins TRBV5-6 and TRBJ2-1, with 9 bases identical to TRBD1. The CDR3 loop spans 13 amino acids. V lost 6 bases to trimming and J lost 9 bases; unmatched junction nucleotides: 7. Germline V gene lookup returns CDR1 SGHDT and CDR2 YYEEEE. The DNA for the CDR3 is TGTGCCAGCAACCCACAGGGGGCGGCTGAGCAGTTCTTC. It specifies CASNPQGAAEQFF.

This clone was recorded only once. The chain recombines TRBV3-1 (or the pseudogene TRBV3-2) with TRBJ1-2; TRBD1 matches at 8 bases. The CDR3 totals 15 residues. Losses at the gene ends were 4 bases for V and 4 bases for J; bases not matched to a gene: 8. The germline gives CDR1 LGHDT, CDR2 YNNKEL (reference sequence). This CDR3 reads CASSPGTGLRYGYTF. The CDR3 region has the DNA TGTGCCAGCAGCCCGGGGACAGGACTGCGCTATGGCTACACCTTC.

The rearrangement uses TRBV5-1 and TRBJ2-3; TRBD2 matches at 8 bases. Germline-derived CDR1 and CDR2 are SGHRS and YFSETQ. This CDR3 region has 14 residues. V was clipped by 4 bases and J by 2 bases; unmatched bases: 3. The CDR3 nucleotides are TGCGCCAGCAGCCCGGGGGGGCCCACAGATACGCAGTATTTT. Amino acids: CASSPGGPTDTQYF. The full variable domain, with the rest looked up from reference TRBV5-1 and TRBJ2-3, is KAGVTQTPRYLIKTRGQQVTLSCSPISGHRSVSWYQQTPGQGLQFLFEYFSETQRNKGNFPGRFSGRQFSNSRSEMNVSTLELGDSALYLCASSPGGPTDTQYFGPGTRLTVL.

The chain combines TRBV5-4 with TRBJ2-5; 10 bases match TRBD2. V gave up 1 base and J gave up 4 bases; unmatched junction bases: 7. There are 16 residues in the CDR3. CDR1 and CDR2 from the germline V gene are SGHNT and YYREEE (reference sequence). The CDR3 is CASSLFSGGAAETQYF. The CDR3 DNA reads as TGTGCCAGCAGCTTGTTCAGCGGGGGGGCCGCAGAGACCCAGTACTTC.

V usage is TRBV18 and J usage is TRBJ1-6, with 8 bases fitting TRBD1. CDR3 length: 15 amino acids. Trimming at V came to 6 bases and at J to 7 bases, leaving 8 bases not matched to a gene. Germline loops: CDR1 KGHSH, CDR2 LQKENI. The CDR3 loop reads CASSPQGALNSPLHF. CDR3 in DNA: TGTGCCAGCTCGCCCCAGGGGGCTCTCAATTCACCCCTCCACTTT.

The V call is TRBV4-1, the J call TRBJ2-5; 8 nucleotides match TRBD2. Trimming at V came to 4 bases and at J to 5 bases, leaving 6 bases not matched to a gene. From germline, CDR1 is MGHRA and CDR2 YSYEKL. The CDR3 is made up of 14 amino acids. CDR3 DNA: TGCGCCAGCAGCCCCGTGGGACTAGAGGAGACCCAGTACTTC. Protein sequence: CASSPVGLEETQYF.

J is TRBJ1-4 and V is TRBV3-1 (or the pseudogene TRBV3-2), with a possible D match to TRBD1 (6 bases). This CDR3 is built from 15 residues. V lost 4 bases and J 6 bases, leaving 15 bases between the germline ends. CDR1 is LGHDT, CDR2 YNNKEL, per germline (reference sequence). The CDR3 here is CASSLRDTSDEKLFF. CDR3 nucleotides: TGTGCCAGCAGCCTCCGGGACACCTCGGATGAAAAACTGTTTTTT.